This T cell receptor (beta chain) is from a study of blood T cell repertoires in COVID-19. The CDR3 extends over 15 amino acids. Germline loops: CDR1 LGHNA, CDR2 YNFKEQ. V was clipped by 0 bases and J by 8 bases, with 13 bases between them. Clones were sequenced by immunoSEQ multiplex PCR, and TCRdb holds only the in-frame ones, with some missing. The table includes approximately 400,000 clones, more than 70% detected once. The sequence was obtained from a young man who had recovered from COVID-19. The sequenced material came from PBMCs or T cells enriched from blood (not recorded which). The chain employs TRBV4-2 and TRBJ1-4; TRBD1 is a possible D gene (6 bases). The CDR3 DNA reads TGTGCCAGCAGCCAAGATCTACAGGGTCGGGAAAAACTGTTTTTT. Its translation: CASSQDLQGREKLFF.